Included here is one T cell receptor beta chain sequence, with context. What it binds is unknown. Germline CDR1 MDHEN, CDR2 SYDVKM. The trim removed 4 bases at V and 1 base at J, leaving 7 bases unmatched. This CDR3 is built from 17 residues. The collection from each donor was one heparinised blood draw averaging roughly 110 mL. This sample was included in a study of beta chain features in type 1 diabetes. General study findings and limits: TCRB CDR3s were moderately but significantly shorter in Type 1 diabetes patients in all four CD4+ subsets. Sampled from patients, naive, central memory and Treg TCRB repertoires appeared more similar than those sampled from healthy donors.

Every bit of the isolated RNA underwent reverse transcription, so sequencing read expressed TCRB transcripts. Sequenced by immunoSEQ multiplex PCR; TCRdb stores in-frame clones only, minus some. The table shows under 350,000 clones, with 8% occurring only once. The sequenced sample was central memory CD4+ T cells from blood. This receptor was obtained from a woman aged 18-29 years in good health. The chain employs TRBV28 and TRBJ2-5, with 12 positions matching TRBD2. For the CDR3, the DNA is TGTGCCAGCAGTTACCGCTGGACTAGCGGGGCCCAAGAGACCCAGTACTTC. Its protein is CASSYRWTSGAQETQYF.